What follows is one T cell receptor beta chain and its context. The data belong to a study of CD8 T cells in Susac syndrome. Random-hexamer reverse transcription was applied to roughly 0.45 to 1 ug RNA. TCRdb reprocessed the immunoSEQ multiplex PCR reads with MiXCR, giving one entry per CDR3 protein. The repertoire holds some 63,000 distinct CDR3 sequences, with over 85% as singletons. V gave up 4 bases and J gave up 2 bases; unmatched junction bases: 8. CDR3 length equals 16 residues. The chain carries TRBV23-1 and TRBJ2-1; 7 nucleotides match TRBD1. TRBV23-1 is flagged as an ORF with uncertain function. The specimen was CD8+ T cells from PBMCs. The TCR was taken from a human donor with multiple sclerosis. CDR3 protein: CASSLTGTATYNEQFF. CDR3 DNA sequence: TGCGCCAGCAGTCTGACCGGGACAGCTACCTACAATGAGCAGTTCTTC.